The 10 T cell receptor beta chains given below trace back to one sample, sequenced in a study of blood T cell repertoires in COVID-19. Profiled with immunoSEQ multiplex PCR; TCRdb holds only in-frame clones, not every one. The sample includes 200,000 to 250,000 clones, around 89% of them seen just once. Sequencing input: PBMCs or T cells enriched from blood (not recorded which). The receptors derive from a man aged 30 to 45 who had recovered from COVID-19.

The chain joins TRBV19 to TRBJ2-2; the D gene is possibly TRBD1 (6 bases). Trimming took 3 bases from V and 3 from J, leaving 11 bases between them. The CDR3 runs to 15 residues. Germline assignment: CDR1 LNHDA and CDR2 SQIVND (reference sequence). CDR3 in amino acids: CASSIFSGDTGELFF. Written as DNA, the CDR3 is TGTGCCAGTAGTATTTTTTCAGGGGACACCGGGGAGCTGTTTTTT. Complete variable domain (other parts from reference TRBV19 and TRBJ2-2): DGGITQSPKYLFRKEGQNVTLSCEQNLNHDAMYWYRQDPGQGLRLIYYSQIVNDFQKGDIAEGYSVSREKKESFPLTVTSAQKNPTAFYLCASSIFSGDTGELFFGEGSRLTVL.

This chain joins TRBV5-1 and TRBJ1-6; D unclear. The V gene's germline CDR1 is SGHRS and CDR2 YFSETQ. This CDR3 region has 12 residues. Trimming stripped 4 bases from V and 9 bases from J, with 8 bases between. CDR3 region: CASSLGGSPLHF. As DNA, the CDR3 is TGCGCCAGCAGCCTGGGAGGTTCACCCCTCCACTTT.

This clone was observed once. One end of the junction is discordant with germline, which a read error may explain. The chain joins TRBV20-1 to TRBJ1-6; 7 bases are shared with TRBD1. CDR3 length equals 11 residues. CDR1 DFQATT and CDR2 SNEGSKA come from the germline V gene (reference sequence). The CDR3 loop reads CSARVLTGPPF. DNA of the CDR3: TGCAGTGCTAGAGTTTTGACAGGGCCTCCCTTT.

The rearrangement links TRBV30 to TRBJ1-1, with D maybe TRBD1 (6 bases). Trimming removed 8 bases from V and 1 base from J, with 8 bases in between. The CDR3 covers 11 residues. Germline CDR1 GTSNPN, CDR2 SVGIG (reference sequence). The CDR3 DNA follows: TGTGCCGGCAGGGGGAACACTGAAGCTTTCTTT. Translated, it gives CAGRGNTEAFF.

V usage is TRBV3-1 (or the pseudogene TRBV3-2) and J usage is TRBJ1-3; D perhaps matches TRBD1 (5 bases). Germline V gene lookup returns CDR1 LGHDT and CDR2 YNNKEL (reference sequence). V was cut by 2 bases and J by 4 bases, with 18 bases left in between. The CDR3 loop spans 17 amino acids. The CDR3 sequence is CASSQPGERGPGNTIYF. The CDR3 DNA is TGTGCCAGCAGCCAACCGGGAGAGAGGGGCCCAGGAAACACCATATATTTT.

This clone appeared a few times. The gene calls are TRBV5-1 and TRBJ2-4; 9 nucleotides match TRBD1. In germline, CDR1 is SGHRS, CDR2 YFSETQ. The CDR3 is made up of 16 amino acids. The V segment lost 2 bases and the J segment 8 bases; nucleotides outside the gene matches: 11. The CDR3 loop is CASSFGGQGVWDIQYF. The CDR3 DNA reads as TGCGCCAGCAGCTTTGGGGGACAGGGTGTGTGGGACATTCAGTACTTC.

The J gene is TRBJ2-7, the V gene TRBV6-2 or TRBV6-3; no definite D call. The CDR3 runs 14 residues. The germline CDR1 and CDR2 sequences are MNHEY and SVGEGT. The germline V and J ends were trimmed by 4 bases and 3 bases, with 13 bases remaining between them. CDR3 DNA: TGTGCCAGCAGTTTCGGCGAGGTTTTCTACGAGCAGTACTTC. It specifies CASSFGEVFYEQYF.

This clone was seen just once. CDR3 residues: CASSGGGTDTQYF. The CDR3 DNA is TGTGCCAGCAGCGGGGGGGGCACAGATACGCAGTATTTT. V gene TRBV27 combines with J gene TRBJ2-3; 8 nucleotides agree with TRBD2. The CDR3 is 13 residues long. Germline loops: CDR1 MNHEY, CDR2 SMNVEV (reference sequence). The ends lost 6 bases at V and 1 base at J; junction bases unmatched: 0.

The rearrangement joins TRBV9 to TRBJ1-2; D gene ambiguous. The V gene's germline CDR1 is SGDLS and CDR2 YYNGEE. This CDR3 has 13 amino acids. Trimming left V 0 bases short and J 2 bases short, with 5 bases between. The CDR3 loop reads CASSVVANYGYTF. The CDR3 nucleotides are TGTGCCAGCAGCGTAGTGGCAAACTATGGCTACACCTTC. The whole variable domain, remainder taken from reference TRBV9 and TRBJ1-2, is DSGVTQTPKHLITATGQRVTLRCSPRSGDLSVYWYQQSLDQGLQFLIQYYNGEERAKGNILERFSAQQFPDLHSELNLSSLELGDSALYFCASSVVANYGYTFGSGTRLTVV.

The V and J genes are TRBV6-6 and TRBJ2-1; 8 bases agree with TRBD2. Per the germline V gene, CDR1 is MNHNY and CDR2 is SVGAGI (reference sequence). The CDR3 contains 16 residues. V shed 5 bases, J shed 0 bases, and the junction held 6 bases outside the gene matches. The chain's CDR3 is CASSGERGSSYNEQFF. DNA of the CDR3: TGTGCCAGCAGTGGCGAGCGGGGGAGCTCCTACAATGAGCAGTTCTTC.